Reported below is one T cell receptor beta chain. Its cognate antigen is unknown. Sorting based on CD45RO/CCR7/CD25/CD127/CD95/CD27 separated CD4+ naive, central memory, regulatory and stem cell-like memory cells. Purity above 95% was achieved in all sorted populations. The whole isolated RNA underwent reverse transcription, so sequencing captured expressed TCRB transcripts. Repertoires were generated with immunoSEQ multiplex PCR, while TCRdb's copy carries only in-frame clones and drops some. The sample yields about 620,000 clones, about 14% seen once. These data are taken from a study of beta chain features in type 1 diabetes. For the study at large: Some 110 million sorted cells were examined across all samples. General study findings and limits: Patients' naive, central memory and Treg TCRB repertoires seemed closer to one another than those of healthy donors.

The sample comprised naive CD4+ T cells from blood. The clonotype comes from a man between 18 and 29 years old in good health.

CDR3 DNA: TGTGCCAGCAGCTTAGTCAGAACTTACACAGATACGCAGTATTTT. The encoded protein is CASSLVRTYTDTQYF. This rearrangement joins TRBV5-8 to TRBJ2-3; no clear D. CDR1 and CDR2 (germline): SGHTS, YDEGEE. This CDR3 is 15 amino acids long. V was pared by 2 bases and J by 2 bases, with 12 bases between.